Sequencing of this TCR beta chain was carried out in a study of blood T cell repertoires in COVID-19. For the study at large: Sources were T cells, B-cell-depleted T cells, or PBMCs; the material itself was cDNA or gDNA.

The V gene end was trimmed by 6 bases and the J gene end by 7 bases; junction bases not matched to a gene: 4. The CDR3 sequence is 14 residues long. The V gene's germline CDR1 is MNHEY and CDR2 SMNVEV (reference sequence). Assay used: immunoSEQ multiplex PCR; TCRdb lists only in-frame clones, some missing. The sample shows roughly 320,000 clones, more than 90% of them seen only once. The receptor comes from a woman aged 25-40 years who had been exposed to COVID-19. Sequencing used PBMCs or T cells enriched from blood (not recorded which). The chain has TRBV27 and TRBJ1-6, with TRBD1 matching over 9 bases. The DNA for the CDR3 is TGTGCCAGCAGCTCCGGGACAGGGAATTCACCCCTCCACTTT. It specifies CASSSGTGNSPLHF.